This is a list of T cell receptor beta chains from one sample in a study of blood T cell repertoires in COVID-19. Clones were read by immunoSEQ multiplex PCR, and TCRdb kept only the in-frame ones, dropping some. In the table there are around 60,000 clones, about three quarters of which are singletons. Sequenced input: peripheral blood. These receptors came from a man aged 25 to 45 with COVID-19, enrolled during active disease. The CDR3 runs from the conserved cysteine through the conserved F or W. D genes are given only for firm matches. Part of the rows lack a size; the others show once, few, many or a class for expanded clones.

j_gene,v_gene,d_gene,abundance,CDR3aa,CDR3nt
TRBJ2-2,TRBV7-2,TRBD2,NA,CASSLAGATSGNTGELFF,TGTGCCAGCAGCTTAGCGGGGGCTACTAGCGGGAACACCGGGGAGCTGTTTTTT
TRBJ1-4,TRBV5-4,TRBD1,NA,CASSGQGAYNEKLFF,TGTGCCAGCAGCGGACAGGGGGCTTACAATGAAAAACTGTTTTTT
TRBJ2-1,TRBV5-1,NA,NA,CASSSGNGWNEQFF,TGCGCCAGCAGCTCCGGGAATGGGTGGAATGAGCAGTTCTTC
TRBJ2-5,TRBV5-1,TRBD1,NA,CASSLSTGQQETQYF,TGCGCCAGCAGCTTGTCCACGGGACAGCAAGAGACCCAGTACTTC
TRBJ1-3,TRBV11-2,TRBD1,NA,CASSSGGATGNTIYF,TGTGCCAGCAGCTCAGGGGGCGCGACAGGAAACACCATATATTTT
TRBJ2-7,TRBV7-2,TRBD2,NA,CASSEIRDYFGPYEQYF,TGTGCCAGCAGCGAAATTCGGGACTACTTTGGGCCCTACGAGCAGTACTTC
TRBJ1-4,TRBV28,NA,NA,CASNIPGVEKLFF,TGTGCCAGCAACATACCGGGGGTTGAAAAACTGTTTTTT
TRBJ2-7,TRBV5-5,TRBD2,NA,CASSPEGWGLAGVSSYEQYF,TGTGCCAGCAGCCCCGAGGGTTGGGGACTAGCGGGAGTAAGCTCCTACGAGCAGTACTTC
TRBJ2-7,TRBV4-1,NA,NA,CASSRREQGTLPYEQYF,TGCGCCAGCAGCCGTAGGGAACAGGGAACTTTGCCCTACGAGCAGTACTTC
TRBJ2-5,TRBV11-3,TRBD1,few,CASRRGQGDRETQYF,TGTGCCAGCAGGAGGGGGCAGGGCGATCGGGAGACCCAGTACTTC
TRBJ2-5,TRBV7-3,TRBD2,once,CASSLGLAGEETQYF,TGTGCCAGCAGCTTGGGACTAGCGGGAGAAGAGACCCAGTACTTC
TRBJ1-2,TRBV7-2,NA,NA,CASSLGFRGERANYGYTF,TGTGCCAGCAGCTTAGGTTTCCGCGGGGAAAGGGCTAACTATGGCTACACCTTC
TRBJ2-7,TRBV5-5,NA,once,CASSLSDLDRSYEQYF,TGTGCCAGCAGCTTATCCGACCTGGACAGATCCTACGAGCAGTACTTC
TRBJ1-4,TRBV10-3,NA,NA,CAISDSRDANEKLFF,TGTGCCATCAGTGACTCCAGGGATGCTAATGAAAAACTGTTTTTT
TRBJ2-5,TRBV5-4,NA,NA,CASSLAHGLGETQYF,TGTGCCAGCAGCTTGGCCCATGGACTGGGGGAGACCCAGTACTTC
TRBJ1-2,TRBV4-1,TRBD1,NA,CASSQGGDRGPGYTF,TGCGCCAGCAGCCAAGGGGGGGACAGGGGGCCAGGCTACACCTTC
TRBJ2-3,TRBV21-1,NA,NA,CASSKRTRERDNKDTQYF,TGTGCCAGCAGCAAACGAACACGAGAGCGGGACAATAAGGATACGCAGTATTTT
TRBJ2-2,TRBV24-1,NA,once,CATSDPGWGANTGELFF,TGTGCCACCAGTGATCCGGGTTGGGGGGCGAACACCGGGGAGCTGTTTTTT
TRBJ1-2,TRBV19,TRBD1,NA,CASSIGDRGNSNYGYTF,TGTGCCAGTAGTATTGGTGACAGGGGGAATTCGAACTATGGCTACACCTTC
TRBJ2-7,TRBV28,TRBD1,NA,CASSLYQGAFSYEQYF,TGTGCCAGCAGTTTATACCAGGGGGCTTTCTCCTACGAGCAGTACTTC
TRBJ2-7,TRBV7-2,TRBD1,few,CASSWGQGRSYEQYF,TGTGCCAGCAGCTGGGGACAGGGACGCTCCTACGAGCAGTACTTC
TRBJ1-2,TRBV3-1/TRBV3-2,NA,NA,CASSQYRFSF,TGTGCCAGCAGCCAATACAGGTTTTCCTTC
TRBJ2-1,TRBV24-1,NA,NA,CATSDLRGSSYNEQFF,TGTGCCACCAGTGATTTGAGGGGGAGCTCCTACAATGAGCAGTTCTTC
TRBJ1-6,TRBV30,NA,NA,CAWSPFNSPLHF,TGTGCCTGGAGTCCATTTAATTCACCCCTCCACTTT
TRBJ2-5,TRBV14,TRBD1,NA,CASSPRTGGNQETQYF,TGTGCCAGCAGCCCTAGGACAGGGGGAAATCAAGAGACCCAGTACTTC
TRBJ1-5,TRBV28,NA,NA,CASTIAPYQPQHF,TGTGCCAGCACTATCGCCCCCTATCAGCCCCAGCATTTT
TRBJ2-5,TRBV24-1,NA,NA,CATSDLSGGNLETQYF,TGTGCCACCAGTGATCTTAGTGGGGGCAACCTCGAGACCCAGTACTTC
TRBJ1-4,TRBV9,TRBD1,NA,CASSVGGTGGEKLFF,TGTGCCAGCAGCGTAGGTGGGACAGGAGGTGAAAAACTGTTTTTT
TRBJ2-1,TRBV19,TRBD1,NA,CASSGDPGTDSYNEQFF,TGTGCCAGTAGTGGCGACCCCGGGACAGACTCCTACAATGAGCAGTTCTTC
TRBJ2-5,TRBV2,NA,NA,CASRYQGETQYF,TGTGCCAGCAGGTATCAGGGAGAGACCCAGTACTTC
TRBJ1-4,TRBV2,NA,many,CASSEDPKQGFNEKLFF,TGTGCCAGCAGTGAAGATCCGAAGCAGGGTTTTAATGAAAAACTGTTTTTT
TRBJ2-1,TRBV18,NA,NA,CASSPPLRSDEQFF,TGTGCCAGCTCACCACCGCTTAGGAGTGATGAGCAGTTCTTC
TRBJ2-1,TRBV19,TRBD2,NA,CASSTLAGEISSYNEQFF,TGTGCCAGTAGTACTCTAGCGGGGGAAATAAGCTCCTACAATGAGCAGTTCTTC
TRBJ1-6,TRBV2,NA,NA,CASRTLTGVALHF,TGTGCCAGCAGGACCCTGACAGGTGTGGCCCTCCACTTT
TRBJ2-5,TRBV5-4,NA,NA,CASSSEAETQYF,TGTGCCAGCAGCTCCGAGGCAGAGACCCAGTACTTC
TRBJ2-2,TRBV20-1,NA,NA,CSASWAGANTGELFF,TGCAGTGCTAGTTGGGCCGGGGCGAACACCGGGGAGCTGTTTTTT
TRBJ2-1,TRBV5-1,TRBD2,NA,CASSLIAGVGVNEQFF,TGCGCCAGCAGCTTGATAGCGGGAGTAGGGGTCAATGAGCAGTTCTTC
TRBJ1-5,TRBV2,NA,NA,CASSDQGNQPQHF,TGTGCCAGCAGTGACCAGGGAAATCAGCCCCAGCATTTT
TRBJ1-1,TRBV29-1,NA,NA,CSVDLGGVEAFF,TGCAGCGTCGACCTGGGGGGGGTAGAAGCTTTCTTT
TRBJ2-7,TRBV20-1,NA,once,CSASVRTYEQYF,TGCAGTGCTAGTGTCAGGACCTACGAGCAGTACTTC
TRBJ2-1,TRBV9,TRBD2,few,CASSVELAGFNEQFF,TGTGCCAGCAGCGTAGAACTAGCGGGTTTCAATGAGCAGTTCTTC
TRBJ1-4,TRBV28,NA,NA,CASSLPPHGANEKLFF,TGTGCCAGCAGTTTACCCCCGCACGGGGCTAATGAAAAACTGTTTTTT
TRBJ2-4,TRBV4-2,NA,NA,CASSLVAGDGAKNIQYF,TGTGCCAGCAGCCTGGTGGCAGGGGATGGGGCCAAAAACATTCAGTACTTC
TRBJ2-1,TRBV6-5,NA,NA,CASSYSSSLGLRFF,TGTGCCAGCAGTTACTCGAGTTCACTAGGCCTTAGGTTCTTC
TRBJ1-2,TRBV27,NA,NA,CASSLAWRDYGYTF,TGTGCCAGCAGTCTCGCGTGGCGGGACTATGGCTACACCTTC
TRBJ1-3,TRBV11-3,NA,NA,CASNHRRSGNTIYF,TGTGCCAGCAACCACAGACGCTCTGGAAACACCATATATTTT
TRBJ2-3,TRBV11-1,TRBD1,NA,CASSPSGTASTDTQYF,TGTGCCAGCAGCCCGTCCGGGACAGCTAGCACAGATACGCAGTATTTT
TRBJ2-2,TRBV30,TRBD1,NA,CAWTPTGTGELFF,TGTGCCTGGACTCCGACAGGGACCGGGGAGCTGTTTTTT
TRBJ2-1,TRBV18,NA,NA,CASSPSTPNPSYNEQFF,TGTGCCAGCTCACCTTCGACTCCCAATCCCTCCTACAATGAGCAGTTCTTC